These 11 T cell receptor beta chains originate from one sample sequenced in a study of blood T cells in healthy people across ages. Through a sample-barcoded 5' primer and a J-beta primer mix, a second PCR was run for roughly 6 to 11 cycles. One entry per CDR3 protein, called by TCRdb with MiXCR from the 5' RACE reads. In the table there are hundreds of thousands of distinct CDR3 sequences, 49% of which are singletons. Sequencing was carried out using blood. The receptors shown here come from a woman aged 60 to 75 in good health.

This chain connects TRBV18 to TRBJ2-1, with TRBD2 matching over 9 bases. V lost 3 bases to trimming and J lost 4 bases; unmatched junction nucleotides: 7. Looked up from germline, CDR1 is KGHSH and CDR2 is LQKENI. CDR3 length: 16 residues. CDR3 region: CASSPSMSGRYNEQFF. CDR3 DNA: TGTGCCAGCTCACCTTCGATGAGCGGGAGGTACAATGAGCAGTTCTTC.

This clonotype was seen just once. The rearrangement uses TRBV15 and TRBJ2-5, with TRBD2 matching 7 bases. Germline loops: CDR1 LNHNV, CDR2 YYDKDF (reference sequence). V lost 3 bases and J lost 5; bases outside the gene matches: 9. This CDR3 is 15 amino acids long. Here the CDR3 reads CATSRDVATSETQYF. The CDR3 nucleotides are TGTGCCACCAGCAGGGATGTGGCGACTAGCGAGACCCAGTACTTC.

The rearrangement uses TRBV7-2 and TRBJ2-1; possible D gene TRBD2, 5 bases. Germline lookup yields CDR1 SGHTA and CDR2 FQGNSA. The CDR3 runs 15 residues. The V end was cut by 5 bases, the J end by 0 bases, with 11 bases between. The CDR3 DNA reads as TGTGCCAGCAGCAAGGACGGACTCTCCTACAATGAGCAGTTCTTC. Its translation is CASSKDGLSYNEQFF.

This clonotype has a handful of counts. This rearrangement joins TRBV29-1 to TRBJ2-3, with 11 nucleotides matching TRBD2. Germline lookup yields CDR1 SQVTM and CDR2 ANQGSEA. This CDR3 is built from 15 residues. V shed 6 bases, J shed 5 bases, and the junction held 10 bases outside the gene matches. DNA of the CDR3: TGCAGCGTCCCAAAGACTAGCGGGACGAGAGATACGCAGTATTTT. Its protein product is CSVPKTSGTRDTQYF.

The chain recombines TRBV11-2 with TRBJ2-1; the match to TRBD2 covers 12 bases. Germline V gene lookup returns CDR1 SGHAT and CDR2 FQNNGV. The CDR3 covers 18 residues. With V trimmed by 3 bases and J by 8 bases, 14 bases remained unmatched. CDR3 bases: TGTGCCAGCAGCTTCCCCCTCGCTAGCGGGAGGGCCTGGGATGAGCAGTTCTTC. Protein: CASSFPLASGRAWDEQFF.

The V call is TRBV12-3 or TRBV12-4, the J call TRBJ1-2; 9 bases agree with TRBD1. Trimming at V came to 6 bases and at J to 4 bases, leaving 9 bases not matched to a gene. The CDR3 consists of 15 residues. The CDR3 reads CASSLQGAPRYGYTF. The CDR3 DNA sequence: TGTGCCAGCAGCTTACAGGGGGCGCCTCGCTATGGCTACACCTTC.

The J gene is TRBJ2-7, the V gene TRBV28; 7 bases agree with TRBD2. Trimming took 7 bases from V and 1 from J; bases not matched to a gene: 10. Germline values: CDR1 MDHEN, CDR2 SYDVKM. The length of the CDR3 is 15 residues. DNA of the CDR3: TGTGCCAGCACCCGTGGGGGGGTCTCATCCTACGAGCAGTACTTC. Translation gives CASTRGGVSSYEQYF.

The V gene is TRBV7-9, the J gene TRBJ2-4, with unresolved D. Gene TRBJ2-7 matches the end of the DNA better, so the J call may be wrong. CDR1 is SEHNR, CDR2 FQNEAQ, per germline (reference sequence). This CDR3 comprises 14 residues. CDR3 sequence: CASSPGSAYYEQYF. CDR3 nucleotides: TGTGCCAGCAGCCCTGGCAGCGCTTACTACGAGCAGTACTTC.

This clonotype was observed a few times. The chain has TRBV29-1 and TRBJ2-3; 11 bases fit TRBD2. V was pared by 3 bases and J by 3 bases, with 5 bases of the junction left unmatched. There are 15 residues in the CDR3. The V gene's germline CDR1 is SQVTM and CDR2 ANQGSEA. The CDR3 is CSVDSGRALTDTQYF. The CDR3 DNA follows: TGCAGCGTTGATAGCGGGAGGGCCCTGACAGATACGCAGTATTTT.

Comments on this clonotype: This may arise from a read error, as a much more abundant clone is one base away. This sequence joins TRBV5-1 and TRBJ2-7; D remains unclear. The CDR3 loop spans 14 amino acids. Trimming cost V 3 bases and J 8 bases, with 18 bases left between them. Germline V gene data show CDR1 as SGHRS and CDR2 as YFSETQ. The CDR3 reads CASSWAMENSQQYF. CDR3 nucleotide sequence: TGCGCCAGCAGCTGGGCAATGGAGAACAGTCAGCAGTACTTC.

V and J are TRBV15 and TRBJ2-4; 7 bases are a match to TRBD2. CDR3 length equals 19 residues. V was pared by 6 bases and J by 5 bases, with 22 bases of the junction left unmatched. Germline V gene sequence: CDR1 LNHNV, CDR2 YYDKDF (reference sequence). CDR3: CATSKRRTREAWKENIQYF. The CDR3 DNA follows: TGTGCCACCAGTAAGAGGCGGACTAGAGAGGCTTGGAAGGAAAACATTCAGTACTTC. The complete variable domain, with remaining parts taken from reference TRBV15 and TRBJ2-4, reads DAMVIQNPRYQVTQFGKPVTLSCSQTLNHNVMYWYQQKSSQAPKLLFHYYDKDFNNEADTPDNFQSRRPNTSFCFLDIRSPGLGDTAMYLCATSKRRTREAWKENIQYFGAGTRLSVL.